The 26 T cell receptor beta chains presented below share a single source sample, sequenced in a study of cytomegalovirus exposure and HLA in healthy donors. Vbeta (60) and Jbeta (13) primers were used in the PCR. The assay was immunoSEQ multiplex PCR, and TCRdb's table has in-frame clones only and misses some. The sample includes about 160,000 clones, approximately 75% of them seen just once. The material sequenced was PBMCs. Source of these receptors: a woman aged 18-35 years in good health and CMV-seronegative.

V and J are TRBV7-9 and TRBJ1-5, with a tentative D call TRBD1 (6 bases). V lost 1 base and J 2 bases, leaving 9 bases between the germline ends. Per the germline V gene, CDR1 is SEHNR and CDR2 is FQNEAQ (reference sequence). There are 15 residues in the CDR3. CDR3: CASSLGDIGNQPQHF. As DNA, the CDR3 is TGTGCCAGCAGCTTAGGGGACATTGGCAATCAGCCCCAGCATTTT.

The chain links TRBV28 to TRBJ2-1; 7 nucleotides line up with TRBD2. V dropped 2 bases and J dropped 9; count of bases not matched to a gene: 10. Per germline, CDR1 MDHEN and CDR2 SYDVKM. The CDR3 is 15 amino acids. CDR3 sequence reads: CASSLGGEGRGEQFF. The CDR3 bases are TGTGCCAGCAGTTTAGGGGGGGAGGGCCGAGGTGAGCAGTTCTTC. Full variable domain (remainder filled in from reference TRBV28 and TRBJ2-1): DVKVTQSSRYLVKRTGEKVFLECVQDMDHENMFWYRQDPGLGLRLIYFSYDVKMKEKGDIPEGYSVSREKKERFSLILESASTNQTSMYLCASSLGGEGRGEQFFGPGTRLTVL.

This clone has a handful of counts. The V call is TRBV5-1, the J call TRBJ2-7, with 11 nucleotides matching TRBD1. Per germline, CDR1 SGHRS and CDR2 YFSETQ. V dropped 5 bases and J dropped 2; count of bases not matched to a gene: 0. The CDR3 is 13 amino acids. The CDR3 reads CASRGQGAYEQYF. The CDR3 DNA is TGCGCCAGCAGGGGACAGGGGGCCTACGAGCAGTACTTC. The full variable domain, completed using reference TRBV5-1 and TRBJ2-7, is KAGVTQTPRYLIKTRGQQVTLSCSPISGHRSVSWYQQTPGQGLQFLFEYFSETQRNKGNFPGRFSGRQFSNSRSEMNVSTLELGDSALYLCASRGQGAYEQYFGPGTRLTVT.

The rearrangement joins TRBV18 to TRBJ2-7, with 8 nucleotides matching TRBD1. J gave up 3 bases and V 6 bases, and 10 bases lay outside the gene matches. Per germline, CDR1 KGHSH and CDR2 LQKENI. The CDR3 is made up of 15 amino acids. In DNA, the CDR3 is TGTGCCAGCTCCCACCGAGGACAGGGAGGCTACGAGCAGTACTTC. Its translation: CASSHRGQGGYEQYF.

V usage is TRBV7-9 and J usage is TRBJ2-1, with 11 bases that match TRBD1. Germline-derived CDR1 and CDR2 are SEHNR and FQNEAQ (reference sequence). CDR3 length: 15 amino acids. Trimming cost V 5 bases and J 6 bases; bases outside gene matches: 6. DNA for the CDR3: TGTGCCAGCAGCCGGGACAGGGGGATTTTCAATGAGCAGTTCTTC. As protein: CASSRDRGIFNEQFF.

The gene calls are TRBV19 and TRBJ1-3; D might be TRBD1 (6 bases). V lost 9 bases, J lost 4 bases, and 10 bases lay in between. Germline-derived CDR1 and CDR2 are LNHDA and SQIVND (reference sequence). The CDR3 is 12 residues long. CDR3 in amino acids: CASGQLGNTIYF. The CDR3 DNA follows: TGTGCCAGCGGACAGCTAGGAAACACCATATATTTT.

V and J are TRBV11-1 and TRBJ2-7; 11 bases line up with TRBD1. V was pared by 5 bases and J by 5 bases, with 11 bases of the junction left unmatched. Germline loops: CDR1 SGHAT, CDR2 FQDESV (reference sequence). This CDR3 is 16 amino acids long. The CDR3 bases are TGTGCCAGCAGCCCACGACCGGGACAGGGGGAACACGAGCAGTACTTC. Residues: CASSPRPGQGEHEQYF.

The chain has TRBV10-2 and TRBJ1-3; D possibly corresponds to TRBD1 (5 bases). The germline gives CDR1 WSHSY, CDR2 SAAADI. The CDR3 has 16 residues. V dropped 4 bases and J dropped 0 bases, with 13 bases sitting between them. The CDR3 protein is CASSAGYPISGNTIYF. CDR3 coding DNA: TGCGCCAGCAGTGCAGGGTACCCCATCTCTGGAAACACCATATATTTT.

CDR3 amino acids: CASRGTAGRNTEAFF. For the CDR3, the DNA is TGTGCCAGCAGAGGAACGGCAGGGCGGAACACTGAAGCTTTCTTT. J is TRBJ1-1 and V is TRBV6-5; TRBD1 might be the D (5 bases). The germline V gene has CDR1 MNHEY and CDR2 SVGAGI. Trimming left V 6 bases short and J 1 base short, with 15 bases between. The CDR3 consists of 15 residues.

The chain links TRBV25-1 to TRBJ1-2; TRBD1 is a possible D gene (6 bases). V was trimmed by 5 bases and J by 6 bases, leaving 10 bases between them. CDR1 is MGHDK, CDR2 SYGVNS, per germline. This CDR3 is 12 amino acids long. The CDR3 DNA follows: TGTGCCAGCAGTACAGGGCTTAATGGCTACACCTTC. It yields the protein CASSTGLNGYTF.

The V gene is TRBV18, the J gene TRBJ2-5; D possibly corresponds to TRBD2 (6 bases). Germline V gene sequence: CDR1 KGHSH, CDR2 LQKENI. V was clipped by 2 bases and J by 1 base, with 11 bases between them. The CDR3 length is 15 residues. The CDR3 reads CASSPRLGSQETQYF. DNA for the CDR3: TGTGCCAGCTCACCAAGACTAGGGTCCCAAGAGACCCAGTACTTC.

The rearrangement uses TRBV6-1 and TRBJ2-5, with a possible D match to TRBD2 (9 bases). Gene TRBJ2-7 matches the end of the DNA better, so the J call may be wrong. Germline lookup yields CDR1 MNHNS and CDR2 SASEGT. CDR3 size: 14 residues. The CDR3, as DNA: TGTGCCTCAGGGGGCGGGAGGGACTCCTACGAGCAGTACTTC. Its translation is CASGGGRDSYEQYF.

The V gene is TRBV5-6, the J gene TRBJ1-6; D call uncertain. Per the germline V gene, CDR1 is SGHDT and CDR2 is YYEEEE. The CDR3 is 13 amino acids. Trimming removed 2 bases from V and 6 bases from J, with 6 bases in between. Here the CDR3 reads CASSLTVNSPLHF. As DNA, the CDR3 is TGTGCCAGCAGCTTAACGGTTAATTCACCCCTCCACTTT.

The chain employs TRBV9 and TRBJ1-4; 11 nucleotides line up with TRBD1. The germline V gene has CDR1 SGDLS and CDR2 YYNGEE. V shed 3 bases, J shed 8 bases, and the junction held 6 bases outside the gene matches. The CDR3 loop spans 15 amino acids. Here the CDR3 reads CASSAGTGGEEKLFF. CDR3 DNA: TGTGCCAGCAGCGCGGGGACAGGGGGAGAGGAAAAACTGTTTTTT.

This sequence joins TRBV6-6 and TRBJ2-7, with D possibly being TRBD1 (5 bases). This CDR3 is 14 amino acids long. From germline, CDR1 is MNHNY and CDR2 SVGAGI (reference sequence). Trimming cost V 4 bases and J 3 bases, with 13 bases left between them. In DNA form, the CDR3 reads TGTGCCAGCAGTTCCGAACCTCAGGGCTACGAGCAGTACTTC. This sequence encodes CASSSEPQGYEQYF.

This clone was seen only a few times. The chain couples TRBV9 to TRBJ1-2; D unresolved. Germline CDR1 and CDR2: SGDLS and YYNGEE. The V and J ends lost 0 bases and 5 bases respectively, with 14 bases between them. The CDR3 contains 15 residues. The CDR3 spells CASSVGGGKEYGYTF. CDR3 sequence (DNA): TGTGCCAGCAGCGTAGGTGGAGGGAAGGAGTATGGCTACACCTTC. Full variable domain (rest looked up from reference TRBV9 and TRBJ1-2): DSGVTQTPKHLITATGQRVTLRCSPRSGDLSVYWYQQSLDQGLQFLIQYYNGEERAKGNILERFSAQQFPDLHSELNLSSLELGDSALYFCASSVGGGKEYGYTFGSGTRLTVV.

The chain recombines TRBV27 with TRBJ2-1; D unclear. This CDR3 region has 12 residues. Germline V CDR1 and CDR2: MNHEY, SMNVEV (reference sequence). V dropped 3 bases and J dropped 6 bases, with 6 bases sitting between them. The CDR3 loop is CASSFSGNEQFF. The CDR3 nucleotides read TGTGCCAGCAGTTTTTCGGGCAATGAGCAGTTCTTC.

The V and J genes are TRBV25-1 and TRBJ1-4; the D is unclear. CDR3 length: 12 amino acids. Germline assignment: CDR1 MGHDK and CDR2 SYGVNS. Trimming shortened V by 4 bases and J by 13 bases, and 13 bases separated the two germline ends. The CDR3 DNA follows: TGTGCCAGCAGTGGAAGCCCAGCGGCACTGTTTTTT. It codes for CASSGSPAALFF.

This clone was seen only once. The chain uses TRBV18 and TRBJ2-7; the D gene is possibly TRBD1 (6 bases). Looked up from germline, CDR1 is KGHSH and CDR2 is LQKENI. This CDR3 comprises 13 residues. V was trimmed by 4 bases and J by 5 bases, leaving 12 bases between them. CDR3 protein: CASSLTGRHEQYF. The CDR3 DNA reads TGTGCCAGCTCACTGACAGGACGTCACGAGCAGTACTTC.

The chain employs TRBV19 and TRBJ1-3; no firm D call. The V gene's germline CDR1 is LNHDA and CDR2 SQIVND (reference sequence). The CDR3 extends over 13 amino acids. Trimming took 0 bases from V and 7 from J, leaving 7 bases between them. The CDR3 region has the DNA TGTGCCAGTAGTATAGATCATGTGAACACCATATATTTT. It encodes CASSIDHVNTIYF.

V usage is TRBV2 and J usage is TRBJ2-3, with 12 bases identical to TRBD2. Germline V gene data show CDR1 as SNHLY and CDR2 as FYNNEI. CDR3 size: 14 residues. Trimming removed 4 bases from V and 4 bases from J; junction bases left unmatched: 0. CDR3 coding DNA: TGTGCCAGCAGTGGACTAGCGGGAGCAGATACGCAGTATTTT. Translated: CASSGLAGADTQYF. Combining the CDR3 with reference TRBV2 and TRBJ2-3 gives the whole variable domain EPEVTQTPSHQVTQMGQEVILRCVPISNHLYFYWYRQILGQKVEFLVSFYNNEISEKSEIFDDQFSVERPDGSNFTLKIRSTKLEDSAMYFCASSGLAGADTQYFGPGTRLTVL.

There are a few counts of this clone. V and J are TRBV27 and TRBJ2-7, with D possibly TRBD1 on 5 matching bases. The CDR3 loop spans 17 amino acids. Germline V CDR1 and CDR2: MNHEY, SMNVEV (reference sequence). V lost 8 bases and J 2 bases, leaving 25 bases between the germline ends. The CDR3 DNA reads as TGTGCCAGCCACCCGGGCAGGGCCATAGGGGATCCCTACGAGCAGTACTTC. It specifies CASHPGRAIGDPYEQYF.

This sequence joins TRBV5-1 and TRBJ2-1, with TRBD1 matching 8 bases. Trimming at V came to 6 bases and at J to 4 bases, leaving 6 bases not matched to a gene. The CDR3 has 14 amino acids. Germline V gene data show CDR1 as SGHRS and CDR2 as YFSETQ. The DNA for the CDR3 is TGCGCCAGCACCCGGGACAGGAGTTACAATGAGCAGTTCTTC. It specifies CASTRDRSYNEQFF.

This chain joins TRBV6-5 and TRBJ1-5, with 7 positions matching TRBD1. Germline loops: CDR1 MNHEY, CDR2 SVGAGI. The CDR3 extends over 16 amino acids. Trimming removed 4 bases from V and 6 bases from J; junction bases left unmatched: 12. The CDR3 protein is CASSSGIIQGPQPQHF. The CDR3 region has the DNA TGTGCCAGCAGTTCCGGAATCATACAGGGGCCTCAGCCCCAGCATTTT.

The chain recombines TRBV25-1 with TRBJ2-3; D not certain. Germline loops: CDR1 MGHDK, CDR2 SYGVNS. The V end was cut by 2 bases, the J end by 6 bases, with 3 bases between. The CDR3 spans 11 residues. CDR3: CASSERDTQYF. CDR3 sequence (DNA): TGTGCCAGCAGTGAACGGGATACGCAGTATTTT.

This chain joins TRBV5-1 and TRBJ2-7; 9 nucleotides line up with TRBD1. Unmatched junction bases numbered 1, after V lost 1 base and J lost 2 bases. CDR1 is SGHRS and CDR2 is YFSETQ in the germline V gene. This CDR3 spans 14 amino acids. The CDR3 bases are TGCGCCAGCAGCTTGTGGGACAGGGCCTACGAGCAGTACTTC. Encoded protein: CASSLWDRAYEQYF.